The 13 T cell receptor beta chains given below trace back to one sample, sequenced in a study of shared clonotypes between healthy human individuals. Only in-frame clones appear in the TCRdb table, and some are missing; sequencing was by immunoSEQ multiplex PCR. The table includes approximately 1.5 million clones, about 98.5% detected once. The specimen was naive CD4+ T cells sorted from blood. Described subset: CD45RA+ positively selected. The source is a man aged 25 to 40 in good health.

The chain carries TRBV5-1 and TRBJ2-3; 8 bases are shared with TRBD2. From germline, CDR1 is SGHRS and CDR2 YFSETQ. The J segment lost 3 bases and the V segment lost 6 bases, leaving 15 bases of the junction unmatched. The CDR3 is made up of 17 amino acids. In nucleotides, the CDR3 is TGCGCCAGCAACCTCATCATGGGACTAGGTAGTACAGATACGCAGTATTTT. Its translation is CASNLIMGLGSTDTQYF. Combining the CDR3 with reference TRBV5-1 and TRBJ2-3 gives the whole variable domain KAGVTQTPRYLIKTRGQQVTLSCSPISGHRSVSWYQQTPGQGLQFLFEYFSETQRNKGNFPGRFSGRQFSNSRSEMNVSTLELGDSALYLCASNLIMGLGSTDTQYFGPGTRLTVL.

The rearrangement joins TRBV7-2 to TRBJ2-3; 10 nucleotides line up with TRBD1. The CDR3 runs to 15 residues. Germline CDR1 and CDR2: SGHTA and FQGNSA. Trimming took 6 bases from V and 1 from J; bases not matched to a gene: 4. CDR3 DNA: TGTGCCAGCAGACGTGACAGGGGGCGCACAGATACGCAGTATTTT. This gives the protein CASRRDRGRTDTQYF.

The chain links TRBV5-1 to TRBJ2-2; TRBD2 might be the D (5 bases). The CDR3 has 15 residues. V shed 4 bases and J shed 3 bases, with 13 bases lying between them. Germline CDR1 is SGHRS and CDR2 is YFSETQ. The CDR3 DNA follows: TGCGCCAGCAGCGCCTTTTGGCGGGACACCGGGGAGCTGTTTTTT. Protein product: CASSAFWRDTGELFF. The complete variable domain, with remaining parts taken from reference TRBV5-1 and TRBJ2-2, reads KAGVTQTPRYLIKTRGQQVTLSCSPISGHRSVSWYQQTPGQGLQFLFEYFSETQRNKGNFPGRFSGRQFSNSRSEMNVSTLELGDSALYLCASSAFWRDTGELFFGEGSRLTVL.

Note on this clone: Other nucleotide sequences in the sample specify the same CDR3. CDR3 region: CASSQGAREKLFF. CDR3 sequence (DNA): TGTGCCAGCTCCCAGGGGGCGCGTGAAAAACTGTTTTTT. The chain carries TRBV18 and TRBJ1-4; TRBD1 matches at 8 bases. CDR1 is KGHSH, CDR2 LQKENI, per germline. V shed 6 bases and J 7 bases; nucleotides not matched to a gene: 4. The CDR3 is 13 amino acids.

This rearrangement joins TRBV5-4 to TRBJ2-5, with D tentatively TRBD2 (6 bases). The CDR3 has 15 residues. CDR1 is SGHNT and CDR2 is YYREEE in the germline V gene (reference sequence). Trimming took 0 bases from V and 1 from J, leaving 10 bases between them. The CDR3 reads CASSLVGGVQETQYF. In DNA form, the CDR3 reads TGTGCCAGCAGCTTGGTTGGCGGGGTCCAAGAGACCCAGTACTTC.

For this clone: Other DNA sequences in the sample encode the same CDR3. The chain recombines TRBV9 with TRBJ2-3; the D is unclear. The V and J ends lost 0 bases and 7 bases respectively, with 6 bases between them. The CDR3 has 12 amino acids. CDR1 is SGDLS, CDR2 YYNGEE, per germline. CDR3 bases: TGTGCCAGCAGCGTAGTAGGTAATACGCAGTATTTT. This encodes CASSVVGNTQYF.

The genes are TRBV7-9 and TRBJ1-2, with D tentatively TRBD1 (5 bases). V lost 5 bases and J 6 bases, leaving 10 bases between the germline ends. The length of the CDR3 is 12 residues. CDR1 and CDR2 from the germline V gene are SEHNR and FQNEAQ (reference sequence). CDR3 nucleotide sequence: TGTGCCAGCAGCCGGGGGGAGAATGGCTACACCTTC. As protein: CASSRGENGYTF.

This chain uses TRBV7-9 with TRBJ2-1, with 9 bases matching TRBD1. There are 15 residues in the CDR3. Germline CDR1 SEHNR, CDR2 FQNEAQ (reference sequence). The ends lost 5 bases at V and 9 bases at J; junction bases unmatched: 11. The DNA of the CDR3 is TGTGCCAGCAGCCCGGACAGGGGTTGGATTAGTGAGCAGTTCTTC. Amino acids: CASSPDRGWISEQFF.

The V gene is TRBV11-3, the J gene TRBJ2-3, with D perhaps TRBD1 (6 bases). V lost 5 bases and J 9 bases, leaving 15 bases between the germline ends. Germline CDR1 and CDR2: SGHNT and YENEEA. The CDR3 has 13 amino acids. The CDR3, as DNA: TGTGCCAGCAGCCAGGGGCCTTTTGAGACGCAGTATTTT. The encoded protein is CASSQGPFETQYF. Full variable domain (outside the CDR3, taken from reference TRBV11-3 and TRBJ2-3): EAGVVQSPRYKIIEKKQPVAFWCNPISGHNTLYWYLQNLGQGPELLIRYENEEAVDDSQLPKDRFSAERLKGVDSTLKIQPAELGDSAVYLCASSQGPFETQYFGPGTRLTVL.

J is TRBJ1-1 and V is TRBV19, with 7 bases aligning to TRBD1. Germline CDR1 is LNHDA and CDR2 is SQIVND (reference sequence). After removal of 7 bases from V and 0 bases from J, the junction contained 14 bases not matched to a gene. This CDR3 is built from 17 residues. The CDR3 spells CASTKLRQGLLNTEAFF. The CDR3 nucleotides are TGTGCCAGTACCAAACTACGACAGGGCCTATTGAACACTGAAGCTTTCTTT.

The V gene is TRBV5-1, the J gene TRBJ1-4, with 8 bases identical to TRBD1. The CDR3 is 14 amino acids. Trimming took 3 bases from V and 8 from J; bases not matched to a gene: 6. CDR1 SGHRS and CDR2 YFSETQ come from the germline V gene. The CDR3, as DNA: TGCGCCAGCAGCTACCGGACAGGGCAAGAAAAACTGTTTTTT. Its protein is CASSYRTGQEKLFF.

The J gene is TRBJ1-5, the V gene TRBV10-2; D not certain. The CDR3 length is 15 residues. Trimming took off 2 bases at V and 3 bases at J, with 11 bases between the two ends. CDR1 and CDR2 (germline): WSHSY, SAAADI. The CDR3 sequence is CASSEGRHFNQPQHF. DNA of the CDR3: TGCGCCAGCAGTGAGGGGCGGCACTTCAATCAGCCCCAGCATTTT.

The rearrangement uses TRBV28 and TRBJ2-1, with TRBD2 matching 7 bases. In germline, CDR1 is MDHEN, CDR2 SYDVKM. The CDR3 loop spans 15 amino acids. V dropped 2 bases and J dropped 4; count of bases not matched to a gene: 5. The CDR3 sequence: CASSLRGRGYNEQFF. CDR3 bases: TGTGCCAGCAGTTTACGAGGGAGGGGATACAATGAGCAGTTCTTC.